This T cell receptor beta chain was recovered during a study of CD8 T cell repertoires and HIV-1 epitope variants (dated by TCRdb to 2020 to 2022). Background for the entire study: T cells were stimulated in separate culture wells with each of twenty-five peptides representing autologous and known Gag and Nef epitope variants. The epitopes tested covered three Gag epitope families plus Nef HW9 and YT9. A total of more than 70 T cell cultures were run, with each culture condition done in triplicate except for one peptide, which was done in duplicate. The cultures were grown for 10 days in IMDM with gentamicin, and half of the media was changed on days 3 and 7 with IL-2, IL-7 and IL-15 added. Among the control conditions were a peptide pool of CMV, EBV and flu, the Ebola AY9 epitope serving as a negative control, and a well with no peptide. T cells were enriched using the EasySep Human T Cell Enrichment Kit and then co-cultured with an equal number of autologous T cell-negative cells acting as antigen-presenting cells. An aliquot of 1M T cells was set aside as an uncultured baseline condition, separate from the 80 or so T cell cultures.

TCR beta CDR3 regions were sequenced at survey depth on the immunoSEQ platform. The QIAamp DNA micro kit was used to extract genomic DNA from every cultured and uncultured CD8+ T cell population. Per the original workflow: Samples with fewer than 5,000 productive reads were excluded, which removed about 7% of the roughly 80 HIV peptide-stimulated cultures. A MANAFEST web app trimmed sequences to CDR3 and removed nonproductive sequences, CDR3s under 5 amino acids, and those not starting C or ending F/W. For a clonotype to count as antigen-specific, the clonotype had to expand relative to the no-peptide control in at least 2 of 3 replicates at FDR 0.01, and only within one epitope family. A frequency at least fivefold higher than in wells stimulated with peptides from other epitope families was additionally required for specific clonotypes. The source is immuneACCESS, and TCRdb retained only in-frame sequences with V and J called. Part of the clones is not carried over; for the studies checked, unresolved V genes explain less than half of this, and the remainder is unexplained. The D gene and trimming were derived from the DNA, and the V and J assignments and clone size from that table. The sample table records about 95,000 clones; around 75% of these occur just once. The ten largest make up about a quarter of the sample.

CDR1 SGHRS and CDR2 YFSETQ were looked up in the germline V gene. Inclusive of the bounding cysteine and phenylalanine, the CDR3 is 14 residues long. CDR3 DNA is the only sequence kept; it has 42 bases, read in frame from the first base. Deletion took 2 bases off V and 6 bases off J, with a span of 11 bases between the germline ends. Concerning this clone: The antigen this receptor binds is unknown. No quality values exist for individual bases; no much larger clone is one base distant.

The investigation overall reported the following: Four to six clonotypes recognized the Nef KF9 family and one clonotype recognized the HW9 family, while no responses were seen to the TAALDMSHF plasma variant. The study identified nine antigen-specific TCR beta clonotypes, over 5 of which appeared to be cross-reactive for autologous or known escape epitope variants. Only TCR beta chains were identified by the assay, and proliferation to antigen, not T cell function or cytokine profile, was indicated.

The EasySep Human CD8+ T Cell Enrichment Kit was used on day 10 to isolate CD8+ T cells from every culture. This TCR was sampled from a male donor with HIV. The chain employs TRBV5-1 and TRBJ2-2, with an unclear D gene assignment. Sequenced material: uncultured baseline CD8+ T cells from peripheral blood mononuclear cells (PBMCs). The CDR3 region: CASSLDGSAGELFF. The nucleotide sequence reads as follows: TGCGCCAGCAGCTTAGATGGGTCAGCCGGGGAGCTGTTTTTT.